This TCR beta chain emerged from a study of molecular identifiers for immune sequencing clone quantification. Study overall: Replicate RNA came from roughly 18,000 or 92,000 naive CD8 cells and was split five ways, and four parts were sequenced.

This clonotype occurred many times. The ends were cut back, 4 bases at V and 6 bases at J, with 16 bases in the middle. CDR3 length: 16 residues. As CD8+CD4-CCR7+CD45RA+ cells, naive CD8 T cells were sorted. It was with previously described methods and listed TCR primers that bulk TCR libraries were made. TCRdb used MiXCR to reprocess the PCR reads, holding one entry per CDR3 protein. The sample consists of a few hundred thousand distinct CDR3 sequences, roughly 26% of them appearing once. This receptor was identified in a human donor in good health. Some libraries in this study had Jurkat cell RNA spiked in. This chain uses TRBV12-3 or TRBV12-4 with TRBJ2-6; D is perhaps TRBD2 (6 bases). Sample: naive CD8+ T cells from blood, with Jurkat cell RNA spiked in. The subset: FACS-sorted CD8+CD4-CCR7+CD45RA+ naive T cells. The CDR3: CASSSLGGYEANVLTF. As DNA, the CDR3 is TGTGCCAGCAGTTCCTTGGGGGGATACGAGGCCAACGTCCTGACTTTC.